Listed below are T cell receptor beta chains from one sample, sequenced in a study of blood T cell repertoires in COVID-19. Measured with immunoSEQ multiplex PCR; TCRdb has only the in-frame clones, and not every one. This sample carries 400,000 to 500,000 clones, over 75% of them seen once, and the ten largest clones take less than 2%. Sequenced input: PBMCs or T cells enriched from blood (not recorded which). These receptors originate from a woman between 40 and 55 years old who had recovered from COVID-19. Each CDR3 is given with its conserved first and last residue. D genes are given only for firm matches. Not every row has a clone size; where given, it reads once, few, many or a size class.

V	J	size	D	length	CDR3	DNA
TRBV19	TRBJ1-2	NA	NA	10	CASGTYGYTF	TGTGCCTCGGGGACTTATGGCTACACCTTC
TRBV10-3	TRBJ2-3	NA	NA	17	CAIAESGSAGSTDTQYF	TGTGCCATCGCAGAATCCGGGAGCGCCGGGTCCACAGATACGCAGTATTTT
TRBV6-5	TRBJ1-2	NA	NA	13	CASSKSGLYGYTF	TGTGCCAGCAGTAAATCGGGACTCTATGGCTACACCTTC
TRBV14	TRBJ1-2	NA	NA	15	CASSQVAGYGYGYTF	TGTGCCAGCAGCCAAGTAGCAGGGTATGGCTATGGCTACACCTTC
TRBV12-3/TRBV12-4	TRBJ1-5	NA	NA	13	CASSLAGGGTQHF	TGTGCCAGCAGTTTAGCTGGCGGCGGTACCCAGCATTTT
TRBV7-9	TRBJ1-2	NA	TRBD1	14	CASSFSDRGRFHTF	TGTGCCAGCAGCTTCTCGGACAGGGGGCGTTTCCACACCTTC
TRBV6-2/TRBV6-3	TRBJ2-1	many	TRBD2	16	CASSREAGSPYNEQFF	TGTGCCAGCAGTCGCGAAGCGGGGTCCCCCTACAATGAGCAGTTCTTC
TRBV7-8	TRBJ1-2	NA	TRBD1	16	CASSTEATGMDYGYTF	TGTGCCAGCAGCACCGAGGCGACAGGGATGGACTATGGCTACACCTTC
TRBV5-1	TRBJ1-4	NA	TRBD1	14	CASSLDRAHEKLFF	TGCGCCAGCAGCCTAGACAGGGCTCATGAAAAACTGTTTTTT
TRBV29-1	TRBJ2-7	NA	TRBD1	14	CSVGETGLLGEQYF	TGCAGCGTGGGCGAGACAGGGCTCCTCGGCGAGCAGTACTTC
TRBV14	TRBJ2-3	NA	TRBD2	16	CASSFLRLAATDTQYF	TGTGCCAGCAGCTTCCTACGACTAGCGGCTACAGATACGCAGTATTTT
TRBV9	TRBJ2-2	NA	NA	16	CASSVGVSGNTGELFF	TGTGCCAGCAGCGTAGGTGTTAGCGGGAACACCGGGGAGCTGTTTTTT
TRBV4-3	TRBJ2-2	NA	TRBD2	17	CASSQRAAGGPTGELFF	TGCGCCAGCAGCCAAAGGGCAGCGGGAGGGCCAACCGGGGAGCTGTTTTTT
TRBV20-1	TRBJ2-1	NA	TRBD2	14	CSASRAGRYNEQFF	TGCAGTGCTAGTAGAGCGGGAAGGTACAATGAGCAGTTCTTC
TRBV7-9	TRBJ2-7	NA	TRBD1	14	CASSLGTGIYEQYF	TGTGCCAGCAGCTTAGGGACAGGCATCTACGAGCAGTACTTC
TRBV6-5	TRBJ1-5	NA	TRBD1	15	CASSYPDRVGQPQHF	TGTGCCAGCAGTTACCCCGACAGGGTAGGACAGCCCCAGCATTTT
TRBV27	TRBJ2-7	NA	NA	13	CASSFRVNYEQYF	TGTGCCAGCAGTTTCAGGGTGAACTACGAGCAGTACTTC
TRBV28	TRBJ2-6	NA	TRBD1	17	CASSSGTGVYGANVLTF	TGTGCCAGCAGTTCCGGGACAGGGGTATATGGGGCCAACGTCCTGACTTTC
TRBV30	TRBJ1-1	NA	TRBD1	15	CAWSLQGARYTEAFF	TGTGCCTGGAGTTTGCAGGGGGCGCGATACACTGAAGCTTTCTTT
TRBV19	TRBJ2-2	once	NA	14	CASRDLGRTGELFF	TGTGCCAGCCGAGATCTCGGTCGAACCGGGGAGCTGTTTTTT
TRBV9	TRBJ1-2	once	NA	14	CASSVDGGVYGYTF	TGTGCCAGCAGCGTAGATGGGGGCGTCTATGGCTACACCTTC
TRBV2	TRBJ2-7	NA	TRBD1	15	CARGTGDRGAGEQYF	TGTGCCAGAGGTACCGGGGACAGGGGGGCCGGCGAGCAGTACTTC
TRBV18	TRBJ2-3	NA	NA	16	CASSPRQPQGTDTQYF	TGTGCCAGCTCCCCTAGGCAACCACAGGGTACAGATACGCAGTATTTT
TRBV19	TRBJ1-2	NA	NA	14	CASSIDLGGAGYTF	TGTGCCAGTAGTATAGATCTAGGAGGGGCTGGCTACACCTTC
TRBV30	TRBJ2-1	NA	TRBD2	13	CAWSFRSGIEQFF	TGTGCCTGGAGTTTCCGTAGCGGGATTGAGCAGTTCTTC
TRBV11-3	TRBJ2-1	NA	TRBD2	15	CASSLLAGNRHEQFF	TGTGCCAGCAGCTTACTAGCGGGAAACCGCCATGAGCAGTTCTTC
TRBV5-4	TRBJ1-1	NA	NA	14	CASSSAGGGTEAFF	TGTGCCAGCAGCTCGGCCGGCGGTGGCACTGAAGCTTTCTTT